A selection of T cell receptor beta chains follows, all from one sample in a study of T cell responses to AZD1222 COVID-19 vaccine. Only in-frame clones appear in the TCRdb table, and some are missing; sequencing was by immunoSEQ multiplex PCR. The sample lists about 130,000 clones; 89% were seen once. The sample in question was peripheral blood, obtained on day 0 of AZD1222 vaccination. These receptor sequences come from an adult in good health. Each CDR3 is given with its conserved first and last residue. The order of the fields is J gene, clone size, V gene, D gene, CDR3 protein, CDR3 DNA. The D gene is left open where the match is weak. Clone size, where shown, is once, few, many, or a class for clones that have expanded.

j_gene: TRBJ2-7; abundance: .; v_gene: TRBV6-1; d_gene: TRBD2; CDR3aa: CASSEVGGSSREQYF; CDR3nt: TGTGCCAGCAGTGAAGTGGGCGGGAGTTCGAGAGAGCAGTACTTC
j_gene: TRBJ2-1; abundance: .; v_gene: TRBV7-9; d_gene: TRBD2; CDR3aa: CASSSPSRLAGRNEQFF; CDR3nt: TGTGCCAGCAGCTCCCCCAGCCGACTAGCGGGACGGAATGAGCAGTTCTTC
j_gene: TRBJ1-1; abundance: .; v_gene: TRBV19; d_gene: .; CDR3aa: CASSLNTEAFF; CDR3nt: TGTGCCAGTAGCCTTAACACTGAAGCTTTCTTT
j_gene: TRBJ2-7; abundance: .; v_gene: TRBV5-8; d_gene: TRBD1; CDR3aa: CASSLFPPFLDRMHYEQYF; CDR3nt: TGTGCCAGCAGCTTGTTCCCTCCTTTTCTGGACAGGATGCACTACGAGCAGTACTTC
j_gene: TRBJ1-1; abundance: .; v_gene: TRBV5-1; d_gene: TRBD1; CDR3aa: CASSLFFGTGSRNTEAFF; CDR3nt: TGCGCCAGCAGCTTATTCTTCGGGACAGGGTCGAGGAACACTGAAGCTTTCTTT
j_gene: TRBJ2-7; abundance: once; v_gene: TRBV28; d_gene: .; CDR3aa: CASRGGAVSSSYEQYF; CDR3nt: TGTGCCAGCAGGGGGGGGGCGGTTAGTAGCTCCTACGAGCAGTACTTC
j_gene: TRBJ2-7; abundance: .; v_gene: TRBV5-8; d_gene: .; CDR3aa: CASSLARWSGSEQYF; CDR3nt: TGTGCCAGCAGCTTGGCCAGGTGGTCGGGATCCGAGCAGTACTTC
j_gene: TRBJ2-7; abundance: few; v_gene: TRBV4-1; d_gene: TRBD1; CDR3aa: CASSQALRQGGSYEQYF; CDR3nt: TGCGCCAGCAGCCAAGCCCTGAGACAGGGTGGATCCTACGAGCAGTACTTC
j_gene: TRBJ2-1; abundance: .; v_gene: TRBV7-2; d_gene: .; CDR3aa: CASSLDRERPYNEQFF; CDR3nt: TGTGCCAGCAGCTTAGATCGGGAGAGGCCCTACAATGAGCAGTTCTTC
j_gene: TRBJ2-2; abundance: .; v_gene: TRBV5-1; d_gene: .; CDR3aa: CASSYGYSNTGELFF; CDR3nt: TGCGCCAGCAGTTATGGGTACTCGAACACCGGGGAGCTGTTTTTT
j_gene: TRBJ2-2; abundance: .; v_gene: TRBV2; d_gene: .; CDR3aa: CASSAGVSNTGELFF; CDR3nt: TGTGCCAGCAGCGCAGGGGTATCGAACACCGGGGAGCTGTTTTTT
j_gene: TRBJ1-5; abundance: .; v_gene: TRBV27; d_gene: .; CDR3aa: CASSLNGDQPQHF; CDR3nt: TGTGCCAGCAGTTTAAATGGCGATCAGCCCCAGCATTTT
j_gene: TRBJ1-2; abundance: .; v_gene: TRBV19; d_gene: .; CDR3aa: CASSIDKGRDYGYTF; CDR3nt: TGTGCCAGTAGTATAGACAAGGGGCGCGACTATGGCTACACCTTC
j_gene: TRBJ2-7; abundance: .; v_gene: TRBV29-1; d_gene: .; CDR3aa: CSVVGTGSSYEQYF; CDR3nt: TGCAGCGTTGTTGGTACAGGGAGCTCCTACGAGCAGTACTTC
j_gene: TRBJ1-3; abundance: .; v_gene: TRBV15; d_gene: .; CDR3aa: CATRETGLSGNTIYF; CDR3nt: TGTGCCACCAGGGAGACAGGCCTCTCTGGAAACACCATATATTTT
j_gene: TRBJ1-1; abundance: .; v_gene: TRBV19; d_gene: .; CDR3aa: CASSIIGANTEAFF; CDR3nt: TGTGCCAGTAGTATCATCGGGGCGAACACTGAAGCTTTCTTT
j_gene: TRBJ2-3; abundance: once; v_gene: TRBV28; d_gene: .; CDR3aa: CANSLPMEGTDTQYF; CDR3nt: TGTGCCAACAGTTTGCCCATGGAGGGCACAGATACGCAGTATTTT
j_gene: TRBJ2-4; abundance: .; v_gene: TRBV13; d_gene: TRBD2; CDR3aa: CASSLGEGTISNIQYF; CDR3nt: TGTGCCAGCAGCTTAGGAGAAGGGACTATATCAAACATTCAGTACTTC
j_gene: TRBJ1-3; abundance: .; v_gene: TRBV24-1; d_gene: .; CDR3aa: CATSDRRNTIYF; CDR3nt: TGTGCCACCAGTGACCGCCGAAACACCATATATTTT
j_gene: TRBJ2-1; abundance: .; v_gene: TRBV18; d_gene: .; CDR3aa: CASSPPGRPGQGLNEQFF; CDR3nt: TGTGCCAGCTCACCACCCGGACGGCCGGGTCAGGGCTTAAATGAGCAGTTCTTC
j_gene: TRBJ2-1; abundance: once; v_gene: TRBV6-4; d_gene: .; CDR3aa: CASSLESARQQFF; CDR3nt: TGTGCCAGCAGCCTGGAGTCCGCCCGCCAGCAGTTCTTC
j_gene: TRBJ2-2; abundance: .; v_gene: TRBV9; d_gene: .; CDR3aa: CASSVATRKPGNTGELFF; CDR3nt: TGTGCCAGCAGCGTAGCTACGAGGAAACCAGGAAACACCGGGGAGCTGTTTTTT
j_gene: TRBJ1-4; abundance: .; v_gene: TRBV27; d_gene: .; CDR3aa: CASSGRRNEKLFF; CDR3nt: TGTGCCAGCAGTGGACGGAGGAATGAAAAACTGTTTTTT
j_gene: TRBJ2-1; abundance: .; v_gene: TRBV28; d_gene: TRBD1; CDR3aa: CASTLPGQYNEQFF; CDR3nt: TGTGCCAGCACTTTGCCGGGACAGTACAATGAGCAGTTCTTC
j_gene: TRBJ2-7; abundance: .; v_gene: TRBV7-2; d_gene: .; CDR3aa: CASSLVGWEAKYEQYF; CDR3nt: TGTGCCAGCAGCTTAGTGGGGTGGGAGGCCAAGTACGAGCAGTACTTC
j_gene: TRBJ2-7; abundance: .; v_gene: TRBV5-1; d_gene: TRBD1; CDR3aa: CASSLGGGTDEQYF; CDR3nt: TGCGCCAGCAGCTTGGGAGGGGGCACTGATGAGCAGTACTTC
j_gene: TRBJ2-1; abundance: .; v_gene: TRBV24-1; d_gene: .; CDR3aa: CATSDWRGPRDEQFF; CDR3nt: TGTGCCACCAGTGATTGGAGGGGACCTCGGGATGAGCAGTTCTTC